These T cell receptor beta chains were read from a single sample in a study of blood T cell repertoires in COVID-19. Sequencing was performed with immunoSEQ multiplex PCR; in TCRdb, only in-frame clones are kept and a portion is missing. The sample lists fewer than 350,000 clones; under 90% were seen once. Material: PBMCs or T cells enriched from blood (not recorded which). These receptors were taken from a man between 60 and 75 years old who had recovered from COVID-19. Both conserved end residues are part of each CDR3. Fields, in order: clone size, D gene, V gene, J gene, CDR3 protein, CDR3 DNA. The D gene is left open where the match is weak. Only some rows state a clone size, as once, few, many or a class for expanded clones.

abundance: .; d_gene: .; v_gene: TRBV7-2; j_gene: TRBJ2-1; CDR3aa: CASSSNNEQFF; CDR3nt: TGTGCCAGCAGCTCCAACAATGAGCAGTTCTTC
abundance: .; d_gene: .; v_gene: TRBV3-1/TRBV3-2; j_gene: TRBJ1-4; CDR3aa: CASSQLRWGGSKLFF; CDR3nt: TGTGCCAGCAGCCAACTAAGATGGGGCGGTTCAAAACTGTTTTTT
abundance: .; d_gene: .; v_gene: TRBV6-5; j_gene: TRBJ2-3; CDR3aa: CASSDVADTQYF; CDR3nt: TGTGCCAGCTCTGACGTAGCGGATACGCAGTATTTT
abundance: .; d_gene: .; v_gene: TRBV19; j_gene: TRBJ1-4; CDR3aa: CASSIKALESEKLFF; CDR3nt: TGTGCCAGTAGTATAAAGGCACTAGAGAGTGAAAAACTGTTTTTT
abundance: .; d_gene: .; v_gene: TRBV20-1; j_gene: TRBJ2-5; CDR3aa: CSASSSQETQYF; CDR3nt: TGCAGTGCTAGTTCCAGCCAAGAGACCCAGTACTTC
abundance: once; d_gene: TRBD2; v_gene: TRBV10-1; j_gene: TRBJ2-5; CDR3aa: CASSALAGQETQYF; CDR3nt: TGCGCCAGCAGTGCACTAGCGGGGCAAGAGACCCAGTACTTC
abundance: .; d_gene: .; v_gene: TRBV6-5; j_gene: TRBJ1-2; CDR3aa: CASSQQLNYGYTF; CDR3nt: TGTGCCAGCAGCCAACAGCTTAACTATGGCTACACCTTC
abundance: .; d_gene: .; v_gene: TRBV12-2; j_gene: TRBJ2-3; CDR3aa: CASRLEMGLADTDTQYF; CDR3nt: TGTGCAAGTCGCTTAGAGATGGGACTAGCGGACACAGATACGCAGTATTTT
abundance: once; d_gene: TRBD1; v_gene: TRBV5-1; j_gene: TRBJ2-7; CDR3aa: CASSSTGGTYEQYF; CDR3nt: TGCGCCAGCAGCTCGACAGGGGGAACCTACGAGCAGTACTTC
abundance: .; d_gene: TRBD2; v_gene: TRBV10-1; j_gene: TRBJ2-7; CDR3aa: CASSEGLAGGDRYEQYF; CDR3nt: TGCGCCAGCAGTGAGGGCCTAGCGGGCGGAGATAGGTACGAGCAGTACTTC
abundance: once; d_gene: TRBD2; v_gene: TRBV28; j_gene: TRBJ2-1; CDR3aa: CASSFASGNLLGNEQFF; CDR3nt: TGTGCCAGCAGTTTCGCTAGCGGGAACCTTCTGGGCAATGAGCAGTTCTTC
abundance: .; d_gene: .; v_gene: TRBV28; j_gene: TRBJ2-3; CDR3aa: CASSFPSTDTQYF; CDR3nt: TGTGCCAGCAGTTTCCCTAGCACAGATACGCAGTATTTT
abundance: .; d_gene: TRBD1; v_gene: TRBV2; j_gene: TRBJ1-2; CDR3aa: CASVDRAYGYTF; CDR3nt: TGTGCCAGCGTTGACAGGGCCTATGGCTACACCTTC
abundance: .; d_gene: .; v_gene: TRBV28; j_gene: TRBJ2-2; CDR3aa: CASSLPSRAQAIFSNTGELFF; CDR3nt: TGTGCCAGCAGTTTGCCCTCCAGGGCACAGGCCATTTTTTCGAACACCGGGGAGCTGTTTTTT
abundance: .; d_gene: .; v_gene: TRBV9; j_gene: TRBJ1-6; CDR3aa: CASSVAGANSPLHF; CDR3nt: TGTGCCAGCAGCGTAGCTGGGGCCAATTCACCCCTCCACTTT
abundance: .; d_gene: TRBD1; v_gene: TRBV19; j_gene: TRBJ1-2; CDR3aa: CASHRDRGFSNYGYTF; CDR3nt: TGTGCCAGCCACCGGGACAGGGGGTTCTCTAACTATGGCTACACCTTC
abundance: .; d_gene: TRBD1; v_gene: TRBV7-9; j_gene: TRBJ2-7; CDR3aa: CASSSTGTASYEQYF; CDR3nt: TGTGCCAGCAGCTCGACCGGGACAGCCTCCTACGAGCAGTACTTC
abundance: .; d_gene: TRBD2; v_gene: TRBV5-1; j_gene: TRBJ2-7; CDR3aa: CASSPPVVAGATEQYF; CDR3nt: TGCGCCAGCAGCCCCCCGGTGGTAGCGGGAGCAACCGAGCAGTACTTC
abundance: .; d_gene: .; v_gene: TRBV20-1; j_gene: TRBJ1-6; CDR3aa: CSASISFGLYNSPLHF; CDR3nt: TGCAGTGCTAGTATCTCTTTCGGTTTGTACAATTCACCCCTCCACTTT
abundance: .; d_gene: .; v_gene: TRBV5-1; j_gene: TRBJ2-1; CDR3aa: CASSGGSGLDEQFF; CDR3nt: TGCGCCAGCAGCGGGGGGTCGGGGCTGGATGAGCAGTTCTTC
abundance: .; d_gene: .; v_gene: TRBV24-1; j_gene: TRBJ2-7; CDR3aa: CATSVGGAYEQYF; CDR3nt: TGTGCCACCAGTGTGGGGGGAGCCTACGAGCAGTACTTC
abundance: .; d_gene: TRBD1; v_gene: TRBV7-6; j_gene: TRBJ2-7; CDR3aa: CASSLTSDRDRYEQYF; CDR3nt: TGTGCCAGCAGCTTAACTAGTGACAGGGATAGGTACGAGCAGTACTTC
abundance: .; d_gene: .; v_gene: TRBV24-1; j_gene: TRBJ1-2; CDR3aa: CATSDPDYREGNYGYTF; CDR3nt: TGTGCCACCAGTGACCCCGATTACAGGGAGGGGAACTATGGCTACACCTTC
abundance: .; d_gene: .; v_gene: TRBV5-4; j_gene: TRBJ1-2; CDR3aa: CASSARDLGYTF; CDR3nt: TGTGCCAGCAGCGCCAGGGACTTGGGCTACACCTTC
abundance: .; d_gene: TRBD1; v_gene: TRBV6-5; j_gene: TRBJ2-5; CDR3aa: CASRSGQQYQETQYF; CDR3nt: TGTGCCAGCAGGTCGGGACAGCAGTACCAAGAGACCCAGTACTTC
abundance: .; d_gene: .; v_gene: TRBV5-1; j_gene: TRBJ1-2; CDR3aa: CASSPQPLGAGGYTF; CDR3nt: TGCGCCAGCAGCCCACAACCGTTAGGGGCAGGTGGCTACACCTTC
abundance: .; d_gene: .; v_gene: TRBV4-1; j_gene: TRBJ1-2; CDR3aa: CASSQGYWTPSRSYGYTF; CDR3nt: TGCGCCAGCAGCCAAGGTTATTGGACTCCAAGTCGTAGCTATGGCTACACCTTC
abundance: .; d_gene: TRBD1; v_gene: TRBV7-7; j_gene: TRBJ1-4; CDR3aa: CASSLGTGGISNEKLFF; CDR3nt: TGTGCTAGCAGCTTAGGGACAGGGGGCATATCTAATGAAAAACTGTTTTTT
abundance: .; d_gene: .; v_gene: TRBV19; j_gene: TRBJ1-4; CDR3aa: CASSVRGEKLFF; CDR3nt: TGTGCCAGTAGTGTCCGGGGTGAAAAACTGTTTTTT
abundance: .; d_gene: TRBD2; v_gene: TRBV7-8; j_gene: TRBJ2-3; CDR3aa: CASRWFGAGVTDTQYF; CDR3nt: TGTGCCAGCAGGTGGTTCGGAGCGGGAGTAACAGATACGCAGTATTTT
abundance: .; d_gene: TRBD1; v_gene: TRBV14; j_gene: TRBJ2-1; CDR3aa: CASSLKWGTEYNEQFF; CDR3nt: TGTGCCAGCAGCCTAAAGTGGGGGACAGAATACAATGAGCAGTTCTTC
abundance: .; d_gene: .; v_gene: TRBV2; j_gene: TRBJ2-6; CDR3aa: CASRGRGDSGANVLTF; CDR3nt: TGTGCCAGCAGAGGCAGGGGGGACTCTGGGGCCAACGTCCTGACTTTC
abundance: once; d_gene: TRBD1; v_gene: TRBV7-3; j_gene: TRBJ1-1; CDR3aa: CASSGQGGNTEAFF; CDR3nt: TGTGCCAGCAGCGGACAGGGGGGAAACACTGAAGCTTTCTTT
abundance: .; d_gene: .; v_gene: TRBV5-3; j_gene: TRBJ2-7; CDR3aa: CARSLAQTYEQYF; CDR3nt: TGTGCCAGAAGCTTGGCGCAGACCTACGAGCAGTACTTC
abundance: once; d_gene: TRBD1; v_gene: TRBV11-2; j_gene: TRBJ2-1; CDR3aa: CASSLDWWGQGDEQFF; CDR3nt: TGTGCCAGCAGCTTAGATTGGTGGGGACAGGGAGATGAGCAGTTCTTC
abundance: .; d_gene: TRBD2; v_gene: TRBV6-5; j_gene: TRBJ2-7; CDR3aa: CASMVLAGVGEQYF; CDR3nt: TGTGCCAGCATGGTCCTAGCGGGAGTAGGCGAGCAGTACTTC
abundance: few; d_gene: .; v_gene: TRBV4-1; j_gene: TRBJ2-5; CDR3aa: CASSQGRGNFQRGTQYF; CDR3nt: TGCGCCAGCAGCCAAGGAAGGGGGAACTTCCAAAGAGGGACCCAGTACTTC
abundance: .; d_gene: .; v_gene: TRBV28; j_gene: TRBJ2-7; CDR3aa: CASSLTGSVLGEQYF; CDR3nt: TGTGCCAGCAGTTTGACAGGATCGGTGTTGGGCGAGCAGTACTTC
abundance: .; d_gene: TRBD1; v_gene: TRBV7-3; j_gene: TRBJ2-3; CDR3aa: CASSPQGANRFTDTQYF; CDR3nt: TGTGCCAGCAGCCCACAGGGGGCAAACAGGTTCACAGATACGCAGTATTTT
abundance: .; d_gene: .; v_gene: TRBV12-5; j_gene: TRBJ2-1; CDR3aa: CASGLSRSSYNEQFF; CDR3nt: TGTGCTAGTGGTTTGAGCCGGAGCTCCTACAATGAGCAGTTCTTC
abundance: .; d_gene: .; v_gene: TRBV6-5; j_gene: TRBJ2-1; CDR3aa: CASSYERSYNEQFF; CDR3nt: TGTGCCAGCAGTTACGAGAGGTCCTACAATGAGCAGTTCTTC
abundance: few; d_gene: TRBD1; v_gene: TRBV29-1; j_gene: TRBJ1-3; CDR3aa: CSVGDRGRGNTIYF; CDR3nt: TGCAGCGTTGGGGACAGGGGGCGAGGAAACACCATATATTTT
abundance: once; d_gene: TRBD2; v_gene: TRBV9; j_gene: TRBJ2-1; CDR3aa: CASSVDRTSGMSNEQFF; CDR3nt: TGTGCCAGCAGCGTAGACAGGACTAGCGGGATGTCCAATGAGCAGTTCTTC
abundance: few; d_gene: TRBD1; v_gene: TRBV18; j_gene: TRBJ2-3; CDR3aa: CASSRDRGLDGDTQYF; CDR3nt: TGTGCCAGCTCACGGGACAGGGGGCTGGACGGAGATACGCAGTATTTT
abundance: .; d_gene: .; v_gene: TRBV4-3; j_gene: TRBJ1-1; CDR3aa: CASSKVRNTEAFF; CDR3nt: TGCGCCAGCAGCAAAGTCAGGAACACTGAAGCTTTCTTT
abundance: .; d_gene: TRBD2; v_gene: TRBV7-8; j_gene: TRBJ2-7; CDR3aa: CASSLARLTSGSGEQYF; CDR3nt: TGTGCCAGCAGCTTAGCGAGGTTGACTAGCGGGAGTGGTGAGCAGTACTTC
abundance: .; d_gene: .; v_gene: TRBV19; j_gene: TRBJ2-7; CDR3aa: CASSISGVREQYF; CDR3nt: TGTGCCAGTAGTATTTCGGGGGTTCGCGAGCAGTACTTC
abundance: .; d_gene: TRBD2; v_gene: TRBV7-9; j_gene: TRBJ2-5; CDR3aa: CASSLVGSGAPQETQYF; CDR3nt: TGTGCCAGCAGCTTAGTAGGTAGCGGGGCTCCACAAGAGACCCAGTACTTC
abundance: .; d_gene: .; v_gene: TRBV29-1; j_gene: TRBJ1-1; CDR3aa: CSVISTEAFF; CDR3nt: TGCAGCGTTATCTCCACTGAAGCTTTCTTT
abundance: .; d_gene: TRBD1; v_gene: TRBV5-4; j_gene: TRBJ1-1; CDR3aa: CASSWDRGDPFF; CDR3nt: TGTGCCAGCAGCTGGGACAGGGGCGACCCTTTCTTT
abundance: once; d_gene: TRBD1; v_gene: TRBV6-4; j_gene: TRBJ1-5; CDR3aa: CASSPQGNQPQHF; CDR3nt: TGTGCCAGCAGCCCACAGGGGAATCAGCCCCAGCATTTT
abundance: .; d_gene: .; v_gene: TRBV28; j_gene: TRBJ2-5; CDR3aa: CASSPRRGQETQYF; CDR3nt: TGTGCCAGCAGTCCCCGCAGGGGTCAAGAGACCCAGTACTTC
abundance: once; d_gene: TRBD2; v_gene: TRBV20-1; j_gene: TRBJ2-1; CDR3aa: CSASTSGRNEQFF; CDR3nt: TGCAGTGCTAGTACTAGCGGGAGGAATGAGCAGTTCTTC
abundance: .; d_gene: .; v_gene: TRBV7-9; j_gene: TRBJ2-2; CDR3aa: CASSWKDTNTGELFF; CDR3nt: TGTGCCAGCAGCTGGAAGGACACGAACACCGGGGAGCTGTTTTTT
abundance: .; d_gene: TRBD1; v_gene: TRBV19; j_gene: TRBJ1-5; CDR3aa: CASSIARGDQPQHF; CDR3nt: TGTGCCAGTAGTATAGCCAGGGGGGATCAGCCCCAGCATTTT
abundance: .; d_gene: TRBD2; v_gene: TRBV7-3; j_gene: TRBJ2-3; CDR3aa: CASSLLGTSWDTQYF; CDR3nt: TGTGCCAGCAGCTTACTAGGGACTAGCTGGGATACGCAGTATTTT
abundance: .; d_gene: TRBD1; v_gene: TRBV19; j_gene: TRBJ2-7; CDR3aa: CASSKGTVNTYEQYF; CDR3nt: TGTGCCAGTAGTAAGGGGACAGTCAATACCTACGAGCAGTACTTC
abundance: .; d_gene: .; v_gene: TRBV5-1; j_gene: TRBJ2-1; CDR3aa: CASSFTVGTYNEQFF; CDR3nt: TGCGCCAGCAGCTTCACGGTGGGCACCTACAATGAGCAGTTCTTC
abundance: .; d_gene: .; v_gene: TRBV5-1; j_gene: TRBJ2-7; CDR3aa: CASSLEQVSSYEQYF; CDR3nt: TGCGCCAGCAGCTTGGAACAGGTGAGCTCCTACGAGCAGTACTTC
abundance: .; d_gene: TRBD1; v_gene: TRBV28; j_gene: TRBJ1-5; CDR3aa: CASSTPSRDRGGQPQHF; CDR3nt: TGTGCCAGCAGTACCCCGTCCCGGGACAGGGGAGGTCAGCCCCAGCATTTT